This T cell receptor (beta chain) was obtained from a study of sequential checkpoint blockade in melanoma. Study details: Arm A got nivolumab then ipilimumab; arm B the reverse, 1:1. Each arm's sequence ended with maintenance nivolumab.

Assay used: immunoSEQ multiplex PCR; TCRdb lists only in-frame clones, some missing. The repertoire has 10,000 to 15,000 clones, 70% to 85% of them found once; the top ten carry about half. Indicated treatment: randomized to nivolumab then ipilimumab (arm A) or the reverse (arm B). No patient had prior DNA-damaging chemotherapy. Live CD3+CD8+ CD19− CD56− cells were sorted from PBMCs. The source of this sequence is a human donor with melanoma. This material consisted of CD8+ T cells sorted from blood (inferred from file names), taken from a patient given nivolumab and ipilimumab in sequence.

CDR3 nucleotides: TGTGCCAGCAGTTACCGGGGGAGACGCACAGATACGCAGTATTTT. Translating it yields CASSYRGRRTDTQYF. The chain uses TRBV6-5 and TRBJ2-3, with a possible D match to TRBD2 (6 bases). In germline, CDR1 is MNHEY, CDR2 SVGAGI. The CDR3 runs 15 residues. The V gene lost 2 bases and the J gene lost 1 base, with 10 bases spanning the gap.